The 9 T cell receptor beta chains reported below all come from one sample, sequenced in a study of shared clonotypes between healthy human individuals. Sequencing was performed with immunoSEQ multiplex PCR; in TCRdb, only in-frame clones are kept and a portion is missing. The table has about a million clones, about 72% seen once. Material for sequencing was memory CD4+ T cells from PBMCs. As for subset: CD45RA-negative fraction. These receptors originate from a man aged 18 to 35 in good health. Some clones in this sample may be carry-over from other donors' samples.

This clone was seen only once. Other DNA sequences of this sample code for an identical CDR3. The J gene is TRBJ1-1, the V gene TRBV19; D remains ambiguous. Germline V gene sequence: CDR1 LNHDA, CDR2 SQIVND (reference sequence). V was shortened by 3 bases and J by 1 base, with 6 bases between the two germline ends. This CDR3 contains 13 residues. CDR3 nucleotides: TGTGCCAGTAGTATGGGAAGGAACACTGAAGCTTTCTTT. Translation: CASSMGRNTEAFF.

The V gene is TRBV19, the J gene TRBJ2-6; maybe TRBD2 (6 bases). The CDR3 is 16 amino acids. Germline V gene lookup returns CDR1 LNHDA and CDR2 SQIVND (reference sequence). Trimming took off 6 bases at V and 0 bases at J, with 12 bases between the two ends. Written as DNA, the CDR3 is TGTGCCAGTAGGGCTGGGACTTCCTCTGGGGCCAACGTCCTGACTTTC. Amino acid sequence: CASRAGTSSGANVLTF.

As for this clone: The same CDR3 arises from other DNA sequences in this sample as well. This chain links TRBV7-9 with TRBJ2-2, with 7 positions matching TRBD2. Germline V gene data show CDR1 as SEHNR and CDR2 as FQNEAQ (reference sequence). The length of the CDR3 is 15 residues. V shed 2 bases and J 4 bases; nucleotides not matched to a gene: 4. For the CDR3, the DNA is TGTGCCAGCAGCTTATCTAGCGGATTCACCGGGGAGCTGTTTTTT. It translates to CASSLSSGFTGELFF. Full variable domain (outside the CDR3, taken from reference TRBV7-9 and TRBJ2-2): DTGVSQNPRHKITKRGQNVTFRCDPISEHNRLYWYRQTLGQGPEFLTYFQNEAQLEKSRLLSDRFSAERPKGSFSTLEIQRTEQGDSAMYLCASSLSSGFTGELFFGEGSRLTVL.

The V and J genes are TRBV28 and TRBJ1-1; no clear D. The V gene's germline CDR1 is MDHEN and CDR2 SYDVKM. V was cut by 7 bases and J by 1 base, with 13 bases left in between. The CDR3 is 14 amino acids. CDR3 residues: CASTPGTENTEAFF. CDR3 sequence (DNA): TGTGCCAGCACACCGGGAACGGAGAACACTGAAGCTTTCTTT.

This chain joins TRBV28 and TRBJ2-3; 8 bases are shared with TRBD2. Germline CDR1 reads MDHEN; CDR2 reads SYDVKM. There are 18 residues in the CDR3. Trimming took 6 bases from V and 5 from J; bases not matched to a gene: 19. CDR3 loop: CASRGTRPGLVTRDTQYF. CDR3 nucleotides: TGTGCCAGCAGGGGCACTCGACCGGGACTAGTTACGAGAGATACGCAGTATTTT.

The chain recombines TRBV28 with TRBJ2-7; D possibly matches TRBD1 or TRBD2 (5 bases each). The V gene lost 6 bases and the J gene lost 3 bases, with 15 bases spanning the gap. The CDR3 loop spans 14 amino acids. Germline CDR1 is MDHEN and CDR2 is SYDVKM. CDR3 in amino acids: CASREGKGSYEQYF. In DNA, the CDR3 is TGTGCCAGCAGGGAAGGAAAGGGGAGCTACGAGCAGTACTTC.

The CDR3 loop reads CSVGDRGRASGSYNEQFF. For the CDR3, the DNA is TGCAGCGTCGGGGACAGGGGGAGGGCTAGCGGATCCTACAATGAGCAGTTCTTC. The chain has TRBV29-1 and TRBJ2-1; TRBD1 agrees at 11 bases. J was trimmed by 1 base and V by 6 bases; bases with no gene match: 14. CDR1 is SQVTM, CDR2 ANQGSEA, per germline. The CDR3 is 18 amino acids.

The V gene is TRBV7-2, the J gene TRBJ1-2, with 9 bases identical to TRBD1. V lost 3 bases and J lost 3; bases outside the gene matches: 8. CDR3 length: 16 residues. Germline-derived CDR1 and CDR2 are SGHTA and FQGNSA. The chain's CDR3 is CASSFGGDRADYGYTF. In DNA, the CDR3 is TGTGCCAGCAGCTTTGGGGGGGACAGGGCCGACTATGGCTACACCTTC.

The DNA of the CDR3 is TGTGCCAGCAGTCCCCTACAGGGGCGGCCTAATGAAAAACTGTTTTTT. Residues: CASSPLQGRPNEKLFF. This chain connects TRBV28 to TRBJ1-4; 7 bases map to TRBD1. V lost 5 bases and J lost 3; bases outside the gene matches: 9. The CDR3 extends over 16 amino acids. Germline CDR1 reads MDHEN; CDR2 reads SYDVKM.